This T cell receptor (beta chain) was recorded in a study of regulatory T cells in long-lasting Graves disease. Study details: Less than 3 months of antithyroid drugs had been taken by newly diagnosed Graves' patients. Study-level points and caveats: Favoring TRBV28, TRBJ1-2 and TRBJ2-5 was a feature seen in persistent disease.

Arm-PCR of CDR3 regions and iRepertoire HTBI primers were the basis on which TCR beta libraries were built. TCRdb re-called the multiplex PCR reads through MiXCR, storing one row per CDR3 protein. The table has about 240,000 distinct CDR3 sequences, 20% to 25% seen once; the top ten hold approximately 13%. Germline V gives CDR1 MNHEY, CDR2 SVGAGI. The CDR3 is made up of 12 amino acids. V lost 3 bases, J lost 4 bases, and 6 bases lay in between. The time point was: newly diagnosed GD, antithyroid drugs for less than 3 months. After RNA was extracted from PBMCs, the TCR library was made from it. This clonotype was recorded at least ten times. Antigen specificity is unknown.

V is TRBV6-5 and J is TRBJ1-1; the D gene is possibly TRBD1 (5 bases). The sequence came from a female donor with Graves disease. The specimen comprised peripheral blood mononuclear cells (PBMCs), sampled at new diagnosis, from a patient treated with antithyroid drugs. Written as DNA, the CDR3 is TGTGCCAGCAGTTATGGGGGCACTGAAGCTTTCTTT. Translation: CASSYGGTEAFF.